This TCR beta chain was identified in a study of blood T cells in healthy people across ages. Study-level information: Template switching retrieved approximately one barcoded beta molecule for each two T cells.

Sample donors were healthy Caucasian individuals that came from Russia, aged roughly 6 to 95. A second PCR, run for about 6 to 11 cycles, used a sample-barcoded 5' primer plus a J-beta primer mix. MiXCR, run by TCRdb on the 5' RACE reads, gives a single entry per CDR3 protein. The data show 1,500,000 or so distinct CDR3 sequences, with approximately 59% seen just once and roughly 6.3% held by the top ten. Findings and limits, study-wide: Among long-lived donors, naive CD4+ cells were more numerous and diversity higher than in aged donors. With unsorted PBMCs, a conclusive comparison of naive versus antigen-experienced cells was not possible.

This clonotype appeared a few times. Its antigen is currently unknown. Losses at the gene ends were 6 bases for V and 4 bases for J; bases not matched to a gene: 10. Germline CDR1 reads SGHVS; CDR2 reads FQNEAQ. The CDR3 covers 15 residues. Sequenced: blood. The chain recombines TRBV7-8 with TRBJ2-3; 7 bases line up with TRBD1. The receptor was derived from a man between 18 and 29 years old in good health. In nucleotides, the CDR3 is TGTGCCAGCAGGACCGACAGGGCCCCAGCAGATACGCAGTATTTT. The encoded protein is CASRTDRAPADTQYF.